The 15 T cell receptor beta chains listed next were all sequenced from one sample in a study of blood T cell repertoires in COVID-19. Assay: immunoSEQ multiplex PCR; the TCRdb copy retains only in-frame clones and omits some. The data contain roughly 230,000 clones, 70% to 90% of them singletons. The sample was peripheral blood. The receptors come from a man aged 45-60 years with acute or convalescent COVID-19.

The sample holds a few counts of this clone. J is TRBJ2-7 and V is TRBV6-1; TRBD2 is a possible D gene (6 bases). Germline V gives CDR1 MNHNS, CDR2 SASEGT. This CDR3 comprises 15 residues. V lost 1 base and J lost 2, with 12 bases in between. The CDR3 loop reads CASSEESGSPYEQYF. CDR3 coding DNA: TGTGCCAGCAGTGAAGAATCCGGGAGCCCCTACGAGCAGTACTTC.

This chain links TRBV5-1 with TRBJ1-1; TRBD1 agrees at 8 bases. This CDR3 has 15 amino acids. V shed 3 bases and J 4 bases; nucleotides not matched to a gene: 8. Germline assignment: CDR1 SGHRS and CDR2 YFSETQ. The CDR3 loop is CASSWTGTGGTEAFF. CDR3 in DNA: TGCGCCAGCAGCTGGACAGGGACGGGGGGCACTGAAGCTTTCTTT.

CDR3 residues: CSARETSKYF. The CDR3 DNA follows: TGCAGTGCTAGAGAAACTAGTAAGTACTTC. The chain combines TRBV20-1 with TRBJ2-4, with D possibly matching TRBD2 (5 bases). V lost 0 bases, J lost 14 bases, and 8 bases lay in between. This CDR3 has 10 amino acids. Germline V lookup: CDR1 DFQATT, CDR2 SNEGSKA (reference sequence).

This clone was found once. This chain connects TRBV7-8 to TRBJ2-2; 10 nucleotides line up with TRBD2. Per the germline V gene, CDR1 is SGHVS and CDR2 is FQNEAQ. Trimming removed 5 bases from V and 4 bases from J; junction bases left unmatched: 4. This CDR3 has 15 amino acids. CDR3 residues: CASSLLAGGTGELFF. For the CDR3, the DNA is TGTGCCAGCAGCCTTTTAGCGGGAGGCACCGGGGAGCTGTTTTTT. Combining the CDR3 with reference TRBV7-8 and TRBJ2-2 gives the whole variable domain GAGVSQSPRYKVAKRGQDVALRCDPISGHVSLFWYQQALGQGPEFLTYFQNEAQLDKSGLPSDRFFAERPEGSVSTLKIQRTQQEDSAVYLCASSLLAGGTGELFFGEGSRLTVL.

The chain combines TRBV5-6 with TRBJ1-4, with 9 bases lining up with TRBD1. The V gene end was trimmed by 5 bases and the J gene end by 6 bases; junction bases not matched to a gene: 8. This CDR3 is 15 amino acids long. CDR1 is SGHDT and CDR2 is YYEEEE in the germline V gene. The CDR3 sequence: CASSSAGTGHEKLFF. In DNA form, the CDR3 reads TGTGCCAGCAGTTCGGCCGGGACAGGGCATGAAAAACTGTTTTTT. Complete variable domain (other parts from reference TRBV5-6 and TRBJ1-4): DAGVTQSPTHLIKTRGQQVTLRCSPKSGHDTVSWYQQALGQGPQFIFQYYEEEERQRGNFPDRFSGHQFPNYSSELNVNALLLGDSALYLCASSSAGTGHEKLFFGSGTQLSVL.

V usage is TRBV5-1 and J usage is TRBJ1-6; 9 bases line up with TRBD1. Germline assignment: CDR1 SGHRS and CDR2 YFSETQ. The junction had 9 bases not matched to a gene; V was cut back by 4 bases and J by 10 bases. This CDR3 region has 15 residues. CDR3 nucleotides: TGCGCCAGCAGCACCCGACAGGGGGATGGCTCACCCCTCCACTTT. Protein sequence: CASSTRQGDGSPLHF.

The chain is built from TRBV11-2 and TRBJ2-7; 11 positions agree with TRBD1. Germline loops: CDR1 SGHAT, CDR2 FQNNGV. This CDR3 is built from 14 residues. V lost 5 bases and J lost 4; bases outside the gene matches: 4. In nucleotides, the CDR3 is TGTGCCAGCAGCGTAGGACAGGGGGCATACGAGCAGTACTTC. It specifies CASSVGQGAYEQYF.

The chain couples TRBV10-1 to TRBJ2-5; 14 positions match TRBD2. The CDR3 spans 18 residues. CDR1 and CDR2 (germline): WNHNN, SYGVQD (reference sequence). V was clipped by 6 bases and J by 5 bases; unmatched bases: 14. The CDR3 sequence: CASSAGGLAGGGAETQYF. CDR3 in DNA: TGCGCCAGCAGCGCCGGTGGACTAGCGGGGGGCGGCGCCGAGACCCAGTACTTC.

The chain combines TRBV9 with TRBJ2-2; TRBD2 aligns across 12 bases. The CDR3 totals 18 residues. V shed 0 bases and J 3 bases; nucleotides not matched to a gene: 6. CDR1 SGDLS and CDR2 YYNGEE come from the germline V gene. The CDR3 spells CASSVESSGRVDTGELFF. CDR3 DNA: TGTGCCAGCAGCGTAGAGTCTAGCGGGAGGGTCGACACCGGGGAGCTGTTTTTT.

The rearrangement links TRBV19 to TRBJ2-1; a weak D match, TRBD2 (7 bases). Germline V gene sequence: CDR1 LNHDA, CDR2 SQIVND (reference sequence). Trimming stripped 5 bases from V and 2 bases from J, with 16 bases between. The CDR3 consists of 16 residues. The CDR3 here is CASSPRGGSPYNEQFF. CDR3 coding DNA: TGTGCCAGTAGTCCTCGCGGGGGCTCCCCCTACAATGAGCAGTTCTTC. The complete variable domain, with remaining parts taken from reference TRBV19 and TRBJ2-1, reads DGGITQSPKYLFRKEGQNVTLSCEQNLNHDAMYWYRQDPGQGLRLIYYSQIVNDFQKGDIAEGYSVSREKKESFPLTVTSAQKNPTAFYLCASSPRGGSPYNEQFFGPGTRLTVL.

This chain uses TRBV14 with TRBJ2-7, with D hard to call. Trimming left V 0 bases short and J 2 bases short, with 11 bases between. Germline CDR1 is SGHDN and CDR2 is FVKESK. The CDR3 runs 15 residues. In DNA form, the CDR3 reads TGTGCCAGCAGCCAAGATGAGTACCCGACCTACGAGCAGTACTTC. Its protein product is CASSQDEYPTYEQYF.

V gene TRBV12-3 or TRBV12-4 combines with J gene TRBJ2-1, with D uncertain. V lost 3 bases and J lost 4, with 7 bases in between. The CDR3 covers 13 residues. The CDR3 DNA is TGTGCCAGCAGTTTCACGGTATACAATGAGCAGTTCTTC. Protein product: CASSFTVYNEQFF.

This rearrangement joins TRBV19 to TRBJ1-5; D is perhaps TRBD1 (6 bases). Trimming cost V 7 bases and J 2 bases, with 12 bases left between them. The CDR3 is 14 residues long. Germline V lookup: CDR1 LNHDA, CDR2 SQIVND (reference sequence). This CDR3 is CASTRGGGNQPQHF. The CDR3 DNA follows: TGTGCCAGTACCCGAGGGGGGGGCAATCAGCCCCAGCATTTT.

The chain employs TRBV6-2 or TRBV6-3 and TRBJ2-5; 8 bases are a match to TRBD2. Germline CDR1 and CDR2: MNHEY and SVGEGT. The ends lost 6 bases at V and 3 bases at J; junction bases unmatched: 9. The CDR3 contains 15 residues. CDR3 in DNA: TGTGCCAGCAGCCGGACCGGGACTAGAGAAGAGACCCAGTACTTC. The encoded protein is CASSRTGTREETQYF.

This chain joins TRBV7-9 and TRBJ2-1, with 8 bases that match TRBD1. The V and J ends lost 4 bases and 2 bases, in that order; junction bases with no gene match: 7. The CDR3 extends over 16 amino acids. The V gene's germline CDR1 is SEHNR and CDR2 FQNEAQ (reference sequence). The CDR3 region is CASSYLGDRTYNEQFF. In nucleotides, the CDR3 is TGTGCCAGCAGCTATCTGGGGGACAGGACCTACAATGAGCAGTTCTTC.